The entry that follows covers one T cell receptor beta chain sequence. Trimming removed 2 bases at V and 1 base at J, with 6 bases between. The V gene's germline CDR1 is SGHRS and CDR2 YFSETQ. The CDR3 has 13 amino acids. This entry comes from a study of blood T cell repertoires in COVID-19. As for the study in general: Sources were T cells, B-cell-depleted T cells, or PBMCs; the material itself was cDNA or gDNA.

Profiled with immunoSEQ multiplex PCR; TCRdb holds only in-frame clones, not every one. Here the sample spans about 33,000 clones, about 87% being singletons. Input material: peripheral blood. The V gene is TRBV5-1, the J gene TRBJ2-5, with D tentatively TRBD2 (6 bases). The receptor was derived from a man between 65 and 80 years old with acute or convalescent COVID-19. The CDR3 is CASSFSGQETQYF. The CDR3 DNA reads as TGCGCCAGCAGCTTTAGCGGCCAAGAGACCCAGTACTTC.